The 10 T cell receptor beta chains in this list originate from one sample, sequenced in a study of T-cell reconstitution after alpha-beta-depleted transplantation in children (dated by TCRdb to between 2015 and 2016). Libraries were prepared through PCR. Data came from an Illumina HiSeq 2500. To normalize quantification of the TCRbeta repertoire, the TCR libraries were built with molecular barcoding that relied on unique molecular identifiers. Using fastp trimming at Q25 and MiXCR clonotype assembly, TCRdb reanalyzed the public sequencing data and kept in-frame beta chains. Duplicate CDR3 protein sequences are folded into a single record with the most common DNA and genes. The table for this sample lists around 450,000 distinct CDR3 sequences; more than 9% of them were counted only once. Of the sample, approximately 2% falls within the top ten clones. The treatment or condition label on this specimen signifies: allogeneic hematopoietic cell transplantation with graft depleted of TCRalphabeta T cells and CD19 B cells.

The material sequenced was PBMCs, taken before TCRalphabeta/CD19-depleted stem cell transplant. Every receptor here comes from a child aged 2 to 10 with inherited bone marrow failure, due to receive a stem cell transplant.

The CDR3 DNA reads TGTGCCAGCAGCTTGGGGGTGAGTGCCTACACCTTC. Translation: CASSLGVSAYTF. The chain uses TRBV5-6 and TRBJ1-2, with D uncertain. V was trimmed by 0 bases and J by 10 bases, leaving 10 bases between them. Germline lookup yields CDR1 SGHDT and CDR2 YYEEEE. This CDR3 is 12 amino acids long.

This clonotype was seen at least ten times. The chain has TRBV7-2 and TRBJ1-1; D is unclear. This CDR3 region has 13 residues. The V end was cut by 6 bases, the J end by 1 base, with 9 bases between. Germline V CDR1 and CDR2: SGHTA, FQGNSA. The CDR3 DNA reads TGTGCCAGCAGGTACGGCCAGAACACTGAAGCTTTCTTT. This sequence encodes CASRYGQNTEAFF.

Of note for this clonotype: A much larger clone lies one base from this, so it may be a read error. CDR3 DNA: TGCGCCAGCAGCCAAGGTCGCGCGCCCTACGAGCAGTACTTC. Its protein is CASSQGRAPYEQYF. The chain uses TRBV4-3 and TRBJ2-7; D gene ambiguous. Germline CDR1 reads LGHNA; CDR2 reads YSLEER. CDR3 length: 14 amino acids. Between the trimmed V and J ends, which lost 1 base and 2 bases, there was a span of 9 bases.

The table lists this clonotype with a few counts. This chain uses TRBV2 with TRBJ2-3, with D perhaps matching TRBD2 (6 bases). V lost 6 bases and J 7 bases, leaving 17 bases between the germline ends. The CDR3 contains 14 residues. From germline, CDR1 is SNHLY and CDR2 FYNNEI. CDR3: CASRAGLLSNTQYF. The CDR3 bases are TGTGCCAGCAGGGCGGGACTCCTCTCGAATACGCAGTATTTT.

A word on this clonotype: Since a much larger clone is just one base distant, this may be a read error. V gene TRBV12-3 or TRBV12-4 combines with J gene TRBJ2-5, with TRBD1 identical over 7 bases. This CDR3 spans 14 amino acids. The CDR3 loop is CASTNNRGGETQNF. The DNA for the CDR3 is TGTGCCAGCACCAACAACAGGGGTGGCGAGACCCAGAACTTC.

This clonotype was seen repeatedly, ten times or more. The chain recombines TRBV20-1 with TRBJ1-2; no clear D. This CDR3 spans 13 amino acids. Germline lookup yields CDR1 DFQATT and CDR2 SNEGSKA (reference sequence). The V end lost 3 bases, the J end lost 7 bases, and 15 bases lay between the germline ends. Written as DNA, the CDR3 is TGCAGTGCTAGTAGTGTAGGCAGCGGTGGCTACACCTTC. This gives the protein CSASSVGSGGYTF.

The CDR3 spells CASSGLVDYNEQFF. In nucleotides, the CDR3 is TGTGCCAGCTCGGGACTAGTGGACTACAATGAGCAGTTCTTC. The V and J genes are TRBV18 and TRBJ2-1; 8 nucleotides agree with TRBD2. Per germline, CDR1 KGHSH and CDR2 LQKENI. V was clipped by 6 bases and J by 3 bases; unmatched bases: 4. The CDR3 loop spans 14 amino acids.

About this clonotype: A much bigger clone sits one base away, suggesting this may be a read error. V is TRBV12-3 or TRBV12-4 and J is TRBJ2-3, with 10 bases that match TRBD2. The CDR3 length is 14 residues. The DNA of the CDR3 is TGTGCCAGCAGTGGCCTAGCGGGAGACGATACGCTGTATTTT. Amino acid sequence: CASSGLAGDDTLYF.

CDR3 coding DNA: TGCGCCAGCAGCCAAGCCGGGGGACAGGGTCAGCCCCAGCATTTT. Protein: CASSQAGGQGQPQHF. This chain connects TRBV4-3 to TRBJ1-5; 9 nucleotides line up with TRBD1. Germline CDR1 LGHNA, CDR2 YSLEER. After removal of 1 base from V and 6 bases from J, the junction contained 4 bases not matched to a gene. CDR3 length: 15 residues.

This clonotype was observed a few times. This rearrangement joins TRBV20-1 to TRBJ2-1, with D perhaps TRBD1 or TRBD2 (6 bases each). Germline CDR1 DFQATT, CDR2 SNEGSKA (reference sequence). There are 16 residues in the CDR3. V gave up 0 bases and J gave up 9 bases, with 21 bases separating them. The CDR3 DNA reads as TGCAGTGCTAGAGAGGGCGGGACCTTCCTAGGGGGTGAGCAGTTCTTC. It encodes CSAREGGTFLGGEQFF.